The clone carrying this T cell receptor beta chain appeared a few times. Germline trimming cut 4 bases from V and 0 bases from J; bases unmatched to any gene: 9. Germline values: CDR1 SEHNR, CDR2 FQNEAQ (reference sequence). The CDR3 extends over 16 amino acids. TCRdb re-analysed the 5' RACE reads in MiXCR, keeping a single row per CDR3 protein. The repertoire includes around 29,000 distinct CDR3 sequences, under 30% of them detected once, and 3.5% to 4% sits in the top ten. The chain is built from TRBV7-9 and TRBJ2-7, with TRBD2 identical over 7 bases. The sequenced sample was naive CD4+ T cells sorted from a lymph node. The subset: naive CD4+ T cells, CD4+CD45RA+CD25-. This sequence was found in a female donor with breast cancer. CDR3 sequence: CASSSEGAGVSYEQYF. For the CDR3, the DNA is TGTGCCAGCAGCTCCGAAGGCGCGGGAGTCTCCTACGAGCAGTACTTC.